This T cell receptor beta chain was found in a study of neurological immune-mediated disorders (dated by TCRdb to between 2019 and 2020). In the study overall: Among the 35 or so multiple sclerosis patients, relapsing-remitting MS was present in around 31 and secondary progressive MS was present in 3. Peripheral blood TCR-beta repertoires from patients with HTLV-I-associated myelopathy (HAM/TSP), patients with multiple sclerosis, and healthy controls were compared in the study using UMI-based sequencing. Alongside PBMC samples, the set of fewer than 110 TCR-beta libraries contained longitudinal samples, technical triplicates, and paired CD4+ and CD8+ T-cell subsets that had been sorted. The cohort included approximately 70 subjects: some 14 with HAM/TSP, around 35 with multiple sclerosis, and around 20 healthy controls. What the work shows at the level of the full study, not this receptor alone: Phylogenetic analysis grouped repertoires from 18 of 34 MS patients into a cluster of related CDR3 sequences, suggesting a possible repertoire-level signature. No identical CDR3 amino acid sequences were shared among expanded clones across subjects, suggesting private TCR-beta repertoires in all groups. The MS cluster was not associated with any clinical or MRI features, and the authors stated that larger cohorts are needed. The highest TCR clonal expansion was observed in HAM/TSP patients, whereas the lowest was observed in MS patients, even when compared with healthy controls.

Unsorted PBMC libraries were generated from 2 million PBMCs stored in RNAlater at -80 °C until RNA extraction. Multiple sclerosis patients were enrolled in a US clinical protocol under which disease progression was evaluated by magnetic resonance imaging. PBMCs were separated from peripheral blood using Ficoll-Hypaque density gradient centrifugation and then cryopreserved in liquid nitrogen. cDNA was synthesized by template-switch 5'RACE using a primer with a 10-nucleotide random unique molecular identifier that tagged each TCR transcript. Every sequencing run yielded over 190 million TCR-beta sequences covering 15-18 subjects. Total RNA was extracted with the RNeasy kit. TCR-beta VDJ regions were amplified with primers for the TCR constant region and the 5'RACE anchor, using the KAPA Real-time Library Amplification kit. Sample indexes and Illumina adaptors were added in a first PCR, after which library yield was increased in a second PCR. After Ampure bead purification, the TCR product of roughly 650 bp was size-selected on a 2% E-gel SizeSelection system. Before pooling, libraries had their quality checked on a Bioanalyzer, their concentration measured with Qubit, and their quantity determined with the Kapa Library Quantification kit. An Illumina HiSeq 2500 was used to sequence the libraries paired-end at 2 x 150 bp. To increase sequence diversity, roughly 24-30% phiX was spiked into each library pool. The published analysis was carried out like this. Quality-filtered reads were processed with the UMI-based MiGEC pipeline, which removed over 75% of raw TCR sequences during error correction. VDJ genes were aligned to IMGT germline references, and each clonotype was defined by a unique CDR3 amino acid sequence together with V-J genes. Clonal expansion, Shannon diversity, and CDR3 relatedness (CalcPairwiseDistances, ClusterSamples) were evaluated with VDJtools, and phylogenetic trees were built with CLCbio workbench. Expanded clones were defined as having at least 8 unique UMIs, based on coefficient-of-variation modelling across technical triplicates. The public reads were run again by TCRdb, first through fastp at Q25 and then through MiXCR, and only productive beta chains were kept. Here each entry gathers all rows of one CDR3 protein and keeps the most common genes and DNA. These V and J calls rely on TCRdb rather than the paper's analysis. Present in this sample are under 70,000 distinct CDR3 sequences, roughly 3.3% of which were seen just once. The ten biggest clones cover 3.1% of the sample.

CDR1 and CDR2 are drawn from the germline V gene (reference sequence): LNHDA, SQIVND. CDR3 length: 14 amino acids, cysteine to phenylalanine. Only the CDR3 DNA is retained, 42 bases long and in frame from the first base. V is shortened by 5 bases, J by 4 bases, and the region joining them spans 15 bases. This clonotype showed up just a few times. This receptor's antigen is unknown. The record has no base qualities; no much larger clone is one base away. The sequenced material came from PBMCs. The clonotype comes from a woman aged 25 to 45 with multiple sclerosis. The chain joins TRBV19 to TRBJ2-7; a tentative D call is TRBD1 (5 bases match). The DNA reads as follows: TGTGCCAGTAGTCTGCAGGGAAAGCTATACGAGCAGTACTTC. It codes for CASSLQGKLYEQYF.